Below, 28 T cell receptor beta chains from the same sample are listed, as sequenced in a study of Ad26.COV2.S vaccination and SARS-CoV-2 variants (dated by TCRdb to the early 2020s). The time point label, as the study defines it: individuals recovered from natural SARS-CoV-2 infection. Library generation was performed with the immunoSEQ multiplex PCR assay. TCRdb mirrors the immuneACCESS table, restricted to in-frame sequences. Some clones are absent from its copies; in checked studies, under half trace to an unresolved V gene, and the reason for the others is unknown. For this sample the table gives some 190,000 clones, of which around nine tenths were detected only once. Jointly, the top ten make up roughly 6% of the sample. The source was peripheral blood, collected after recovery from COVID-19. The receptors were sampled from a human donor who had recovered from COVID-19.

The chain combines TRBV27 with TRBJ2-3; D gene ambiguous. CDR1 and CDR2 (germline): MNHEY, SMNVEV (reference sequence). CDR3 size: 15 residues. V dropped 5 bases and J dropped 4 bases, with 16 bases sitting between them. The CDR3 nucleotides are TGTGCCAGCAGTGGAAAGGCTTTGGTATCAGATACGCAGTATTTT. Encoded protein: CASSGKALVSDTQYF.

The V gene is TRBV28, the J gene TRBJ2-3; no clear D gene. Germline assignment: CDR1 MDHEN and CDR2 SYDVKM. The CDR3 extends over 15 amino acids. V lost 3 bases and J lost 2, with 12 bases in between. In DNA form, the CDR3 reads TGTGCCAGCAGTTTGATCGGAACTTTCACAGATACGCAGTATTTT. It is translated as CASSLIGTFTDTQYF.

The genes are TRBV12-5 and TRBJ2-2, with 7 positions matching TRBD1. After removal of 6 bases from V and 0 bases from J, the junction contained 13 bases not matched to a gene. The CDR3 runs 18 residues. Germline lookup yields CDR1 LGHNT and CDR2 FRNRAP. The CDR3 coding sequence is TGTGCTAGTGGGTCCACAGGGGCCCTACCCGCGAACACCGGGGAGCTGTTTTTT. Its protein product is CASGSTGALPANTGELFF.

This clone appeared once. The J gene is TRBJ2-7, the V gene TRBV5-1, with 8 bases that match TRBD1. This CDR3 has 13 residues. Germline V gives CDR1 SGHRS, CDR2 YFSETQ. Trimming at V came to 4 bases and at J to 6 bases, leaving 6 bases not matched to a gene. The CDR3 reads CASSIGQGGEQYF. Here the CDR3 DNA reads TGCGCCAGCAGCATCGGACAGGGTGGCGAGCAGTACTTC. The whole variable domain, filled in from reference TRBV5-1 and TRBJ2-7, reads KAGVTQTPRYLIKTRGQQVTLSCSPISGHRSVSWYQQTPGQGLQFLFEYFSETQRNKGNFPGRFSGRQFSNSRSEMNVSTLELGDSALYLCASSIGQGGEQYFGPGTRLTVT.

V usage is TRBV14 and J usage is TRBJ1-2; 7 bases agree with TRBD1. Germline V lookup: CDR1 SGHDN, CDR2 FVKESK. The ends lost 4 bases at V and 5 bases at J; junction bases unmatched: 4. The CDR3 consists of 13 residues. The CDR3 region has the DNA TGTGCCAGCAGCCCCGGGACAGCTTATGGCTACACCTTC. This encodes CASSPGTAYGYTF.

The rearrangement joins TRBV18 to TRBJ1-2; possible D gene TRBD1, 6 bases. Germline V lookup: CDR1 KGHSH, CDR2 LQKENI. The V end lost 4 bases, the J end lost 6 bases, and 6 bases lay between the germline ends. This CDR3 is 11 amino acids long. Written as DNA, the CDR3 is TGTGCCAGCTCACAGGGGGATGGCTACACCTTC. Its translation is CASSQGDGYTF. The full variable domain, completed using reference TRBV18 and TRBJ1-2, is NAGVMQNPRHLVRRRGQEARLRCSPMKGHSHVYWYRQLPEEGLKFMVYLQKENIIDESGMPKERFSAEFPKEGPSILRIQQVVRGDSAAYFCASSQGDGYTFGSGTRLTVV.

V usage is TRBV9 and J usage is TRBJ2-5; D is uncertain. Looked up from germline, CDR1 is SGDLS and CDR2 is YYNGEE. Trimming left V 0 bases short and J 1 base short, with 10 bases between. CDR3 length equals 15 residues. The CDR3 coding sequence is TGTGCCAGCAGCGTAGGTTTAACTATCCAAGAGACCCAGTACTTC. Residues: CASSVGLTIQETQYF.

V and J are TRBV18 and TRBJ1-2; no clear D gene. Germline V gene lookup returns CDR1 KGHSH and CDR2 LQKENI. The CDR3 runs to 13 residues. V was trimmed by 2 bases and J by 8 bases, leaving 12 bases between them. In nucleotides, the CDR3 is TGTGCCAGCTCACCAAGATCGCGGGAGGGCTACACCTTC. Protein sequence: CASSPRSREGYTF.

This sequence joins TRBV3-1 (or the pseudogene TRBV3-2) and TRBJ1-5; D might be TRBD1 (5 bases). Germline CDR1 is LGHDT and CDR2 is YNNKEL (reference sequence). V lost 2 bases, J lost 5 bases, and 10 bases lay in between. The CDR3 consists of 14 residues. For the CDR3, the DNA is TGTGCCAGCAGCCAACAGGGAAGGGATCAGCCCCAGCATTTT. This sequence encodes CASSQQGRDQPQHF.

Here the CDR3 DNA reads TGTGCCAGCAGTCCCGAGCGGGGCGGCAATCAGCCCCAGCATTTT. Translation: CASSPERGGNQPQHF. The chain joins TRBV4-2 to TRBJ1-5, with D maybe TRBD1 (5 bases). With 6 bases removed from V and 2 bases from J, the gap between germline ends came to 14 bases. Germline-derived CDR1 and CDR2 are LGHNA and YNFKEQ. The CDR3 has 15 residues.

CDR3 bases: TGTGCCAGCAGTTCCGGGACTAGCTCGAACACCGGGGAGCTGTTTTTT. Translated, it gives CASSSGTSSNTGELFF. V is TRBV6-2 or TRBV6-3 and J is TRBJ2-2; the match to TRBD2 covers 9 bases. V shed 4 bases, J shed 0 bases, and the junction held 3 bases outside the gene matches. Per the germline V gene, CDR1 is MNHEY and CDR2 is SVGEGT. The CDR3 has 16 amino acids.

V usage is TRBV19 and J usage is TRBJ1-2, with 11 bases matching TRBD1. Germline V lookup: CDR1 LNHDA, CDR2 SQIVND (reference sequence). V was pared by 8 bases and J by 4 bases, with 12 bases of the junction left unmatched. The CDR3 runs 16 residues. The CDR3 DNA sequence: TGTGCCAGTTTATTCCGGGACAGGGGGTACGGCTATGGCTACACCTTC. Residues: CASLFRDRGYGYGYTF.

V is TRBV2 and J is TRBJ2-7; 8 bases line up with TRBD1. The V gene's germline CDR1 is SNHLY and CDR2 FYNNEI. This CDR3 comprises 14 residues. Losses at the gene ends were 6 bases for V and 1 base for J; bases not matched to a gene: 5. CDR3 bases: TGTGCCAGCAGGTTTGACAGGGGTTCCTACGAGCAGTACTTC. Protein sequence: CASRFDRGSYEQYF. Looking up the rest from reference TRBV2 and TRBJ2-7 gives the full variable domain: EPEVTQTPSHQVTQMGQEVILRCVPISNHLYFYWYRQILGQKVEFLVSFYNNEISEKSEIFDDQFSVERPDGSNFTLKIRSTKLEDSAMYFCASRFDRGSYEQYFGPGTRLTVT.

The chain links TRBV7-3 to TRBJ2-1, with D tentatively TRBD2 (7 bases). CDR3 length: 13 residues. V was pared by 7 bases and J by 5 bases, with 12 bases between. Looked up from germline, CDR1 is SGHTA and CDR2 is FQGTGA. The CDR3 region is CASKGGPNNEQFF. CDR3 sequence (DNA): TGTGCCAGCAAGGGGGGGCCTAACAATGAGCAGTTCTTC. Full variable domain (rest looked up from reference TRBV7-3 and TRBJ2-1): GAGVSQTPSNKVTEKGKYVELRCDPISGHTALYWYRQSLGQGPEFLIYFQGTGAADDSGLPNDRFFAVRPEGSVSTLKIQRTERGDSAVYLCASKGGPNNEQFFGPGTRLTVL.

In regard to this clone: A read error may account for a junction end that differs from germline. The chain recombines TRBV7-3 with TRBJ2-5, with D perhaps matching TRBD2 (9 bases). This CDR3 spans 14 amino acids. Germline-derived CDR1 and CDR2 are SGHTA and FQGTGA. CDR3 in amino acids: CASSPQGAGGPHYF. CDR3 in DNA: TGTGCCAGCAGCCCGCAGGGGGCGGGGGGGCCCCACTACTTC.

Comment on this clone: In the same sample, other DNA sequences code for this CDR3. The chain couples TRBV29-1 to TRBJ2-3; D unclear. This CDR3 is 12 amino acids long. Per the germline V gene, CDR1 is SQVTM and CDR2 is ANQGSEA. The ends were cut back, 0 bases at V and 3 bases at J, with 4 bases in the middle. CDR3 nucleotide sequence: TGCAGCGTTGAAGACGGAACAGATACGCAGTATTTT. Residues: CSVEDGTDTQYF.

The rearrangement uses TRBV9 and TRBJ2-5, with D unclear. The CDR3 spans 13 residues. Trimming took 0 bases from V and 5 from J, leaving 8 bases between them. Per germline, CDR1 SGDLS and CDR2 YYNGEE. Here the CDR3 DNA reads TGTGCCAGCAGCGTAGACGGAATGGAGACCCAGTACTTC. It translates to CASSVDGMETQYF.

The chain's CDR3 is CASSGSGGLTGELFF. For the CDR3, the DNA is TGTGCCAGCAGCGGTAGCGGGGGGCTAACCGGGGAGCTGTTTTTT. The rearrangement joins TRBV7-9 to TRBJ2-2; 10 bases map to TRBD2. V lost 5 bases, J lost 5 bases, and 5 bases stayed unmatched. CDR3 length equals 15 residues. CDR1 and CDR2 from the germline V gene are SEHNR and FQNEAQ (reference sequence).

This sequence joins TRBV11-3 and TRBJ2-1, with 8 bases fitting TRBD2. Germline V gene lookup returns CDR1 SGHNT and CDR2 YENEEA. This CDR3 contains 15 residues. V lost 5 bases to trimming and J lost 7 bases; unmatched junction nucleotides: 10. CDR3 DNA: TGTGCCAGCAGCCCCCGCTTAGCGGGATTGAATGAGCAGTTCTTC. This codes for CASSPRLAGLNEQFF.

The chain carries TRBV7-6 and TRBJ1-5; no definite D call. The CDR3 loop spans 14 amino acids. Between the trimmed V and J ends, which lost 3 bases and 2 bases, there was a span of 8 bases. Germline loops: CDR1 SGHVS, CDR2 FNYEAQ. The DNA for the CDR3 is TGTGCCAGCAGCTTGGAGATGGGCAATCAGCCCCAGCATTTT. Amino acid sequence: CASSLEMGNQPQHF.

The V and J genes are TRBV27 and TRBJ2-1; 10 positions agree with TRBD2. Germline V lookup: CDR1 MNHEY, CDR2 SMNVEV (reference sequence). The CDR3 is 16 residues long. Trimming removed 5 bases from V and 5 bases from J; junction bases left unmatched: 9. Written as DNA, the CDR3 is TGTGCCAGCAGTCCTAAACCTAGCGGGGGCAACAATGAGCAGTTCTTC. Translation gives CASSPKPSGGNNEQFF.

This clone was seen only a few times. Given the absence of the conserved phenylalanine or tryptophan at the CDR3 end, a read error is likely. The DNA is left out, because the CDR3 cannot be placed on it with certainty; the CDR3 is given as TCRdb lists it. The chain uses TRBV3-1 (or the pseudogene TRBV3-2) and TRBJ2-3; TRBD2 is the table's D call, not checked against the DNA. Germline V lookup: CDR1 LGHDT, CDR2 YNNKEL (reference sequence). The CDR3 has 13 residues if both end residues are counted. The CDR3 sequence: CASSPLRLAGGPV.

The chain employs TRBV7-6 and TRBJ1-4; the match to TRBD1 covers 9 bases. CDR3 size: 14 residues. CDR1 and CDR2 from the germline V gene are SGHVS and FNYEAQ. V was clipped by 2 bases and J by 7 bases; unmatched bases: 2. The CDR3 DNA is TGTGCCAGCAGCTTATTGGACAGGGGTGAAAAACTGTTTTTT. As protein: CASSLLDRGEKLFF. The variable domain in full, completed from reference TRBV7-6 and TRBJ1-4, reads GAGVSQSPRYKVTKRGQDVALRCDPISGHVSLYWYRQALGQGPEFLTYFNYEAQQDKSGLPNDRFSAERPEGSISTLTIQRTEQRDSAMYRCASSLLDRGEKLFFGSGTQLSVL.

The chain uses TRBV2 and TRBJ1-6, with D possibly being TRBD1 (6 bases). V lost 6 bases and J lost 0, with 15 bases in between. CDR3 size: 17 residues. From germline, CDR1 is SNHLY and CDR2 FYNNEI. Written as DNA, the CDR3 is TGTGCCAGCAGCGGCGGGACACCAGCCTCCTATAATTCACCCCTCCACTTT. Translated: CASSGGTPASYNSPLHF.

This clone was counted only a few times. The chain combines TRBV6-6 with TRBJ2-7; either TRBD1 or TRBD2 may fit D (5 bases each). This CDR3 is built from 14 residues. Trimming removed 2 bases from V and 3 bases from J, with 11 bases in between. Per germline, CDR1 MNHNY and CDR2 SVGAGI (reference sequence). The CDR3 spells CASSYGGDIYEQYF. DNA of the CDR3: TGTGCCAGCAGTTACGGGGGAGATATCTACGAGCAGTACTTC.

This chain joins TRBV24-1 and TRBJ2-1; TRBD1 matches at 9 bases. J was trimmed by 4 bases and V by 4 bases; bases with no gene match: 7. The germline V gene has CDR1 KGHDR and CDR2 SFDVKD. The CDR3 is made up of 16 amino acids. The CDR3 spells CATSDRTGGAYNEQFF. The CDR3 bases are TGTGCCACCAGTGACCGAACAGGGGGCGCTTACAATGAGCAGTTCTTC.

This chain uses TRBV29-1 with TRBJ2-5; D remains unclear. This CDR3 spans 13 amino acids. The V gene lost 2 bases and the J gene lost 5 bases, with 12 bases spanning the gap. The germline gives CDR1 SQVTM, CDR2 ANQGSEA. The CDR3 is CSVERAAGETQYF. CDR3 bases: TGCAGCGTTGAAAGGGCTGCTGGGGAGACCCAGTACTTC.

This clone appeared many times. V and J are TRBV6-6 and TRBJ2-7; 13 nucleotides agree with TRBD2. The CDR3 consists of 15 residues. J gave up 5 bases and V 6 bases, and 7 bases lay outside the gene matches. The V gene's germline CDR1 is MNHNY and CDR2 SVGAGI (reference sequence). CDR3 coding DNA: TGTGCCAGCAGGACTGGACTAGCGGGAGTCGACGAGCAGTACTTC. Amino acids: CASRTGLAGVDEQYF.